The rows below give T cell receptor beta chains drawn from one sample of a study of T cell changes during pregnancy in multiple sclerosis. Assay: immunoSEQ multiplex PCR; the TCRdb copy retains only in-frame clones and omits some. The profile shows tens of thousands of clones, roughly 92% of them singletons. Sequenced here: peripheral blood, sampled in the third trimester of pregnancy. The receptors here all came from a female donor in good health, enrolled as a control in a pregnancy study. CDR3s include the opening cysteine and the closing phenylalanine or tryptophan. A D gene is named only where the DNA matches it firmly. Expanded clones are given a class, and other clones once, few, many or no size at all.

>-|TRBJ2-7|TRBV7-8|TRBD2
TGTGCCAGCAGCCCCGGACTAGCGGGAGCCTACGAGCAGTACTTC
CASSPGLAGAYEQYF
>-|TRBJ2-7|TRBV15|-
TGTGCCACCAGCAGAGTGCAGGGGGGATACGAGCAGTACTTC
CATSRVQGGYEQYF
>-|TRBJ1-5|TRBV19|TRBD1
TGTGCCAGTGGCCCCCGGGACAGCCATCAGCCCCAGCATTTT
CASGPRDSHQPQHF
>-|TRBJ1-1|TRBV19|-
TGTGCCAGTCCTTTAACAGGGGAAGCTTTCTTT
CASPLTGEAFF
>-|TRBJ2-5|TRBV6-1|TRBD2
TGTGCCAGCAGTGAAGCGGGGGGGATGGGAGAGACCCAGTACTTC
CASSEAGGMGETQYF
>-|TRBJ2-7|TRBV18|-
TGTGCCAGCTCACCAATCACTCTGCTCCGCGGGGAGCAGTACTTC
CASSPITLLRGEQYF
>-|TRBJ1-2|TRBV5-6|TRBD1
TGTGCCAGCACCTTAATCGGACAGGTCCGTGACTATGGCTACACCTTC
CASTLIGQVRDYGYTF
>once|TRBJ1-1|TRBV4-2|-
TGTGCCAGCAGCCAAGAAGACAGGAACACTGAAGCTTTCTTT
CASSQEDRNTEAFF
>-|TRBJ2-1|TRBV6-5|TRBD2
TGTGCCAGCAGCACGACGGGACTAGCATCCAATGAGCAGTTCTTC
CASSTTGLASNEQFF
>few|TRBJ1-1|TRBV7-9|-
TGTGCCAGCAGCGGTAGCCTGAACACTGAAGCTTTCTTT
CASSGSLNTEAFF
>-|TRBJ1-4|TRBV6-6|TRBD1
TGTGCCAGCAAGAGGGGGCGCGACGAAAAACTGTTTTTT
CASKRGRDEKLFF
>-|TRBJ2-2|TRBV18|TRBD1
TGTGCCAGCTCACTGAGACAGGGCGGACCCGGGGAGCTGTTTTTT
CASSLRQGGPGELFF
>-|TRBJ2-5|TRBV29-1|TRBD2
TGCAGCGTTGGGGTAGCGGGAGCCCAAGAGACCCAGTACTTC
CSVGVAGAQETQYF
>-|TRBJ2-5|TRBV19|-
TGTGCCAGTAGTTTCGGGACTGACGCTGCGGAGACCCAGTACTTC
CASSFGTDAAETQYF
>-|TRBJ1-2|TRBV30|-
TGTGCCTGGAGGGGCTATGGTGATAACTATGGCTACACCTTC
CAWRGYGDNYGYTF
>-|TRBJ1-6|TRBV7-9|-
TGTGCCAGCAGCTCCAGGGCCCCAAATTCACCCCTCCACTTT
CASSSRAPNSPLHF
>-|TRBJ1-1|TRBV7-3|TRBD1
TGTGCCAGCAGTCCCACAGGGGAAGGGGGTGAAGCTTTCTTT
CASSPTGEGGEAFF
>-|TRBJ1-2|TRBV2|TRBD1
TGTGCCAGCAGAGACCCGGACAGGGTATACGGCTACACCTTC
CASRDPDRVYGYTF
>-|TRBJ1-2|TRBV10-3|-
TGTGCCACCAGACAGGATACGTATGGCTACACCTTC
CATRQDTYGYTF
>once|TRBJ2-1|TRBV5-5|-
TGTGCCAGCAGCTTGGGGGCGGGGAGCTCCTACAATGAGCAGTTCTTC
CASSLGAGSSYNEQFF
>-|TRBJ2-1|TRBV6-1|TRBD1
TGTGCCAGCAGCCCAGGACAGGGGGCCTACAATGAGCAGTTCTTC
CASSPGQGAYNEQFF
>-|TRBJ2-5|TRBV7-9|-
TGTGCCAGCACTACAGGGTGGAGAAAGACCCAGTACTTC
CASTTGWRKTQYF
>-|TRBJ1-6|TRBV25-1|-
TGTGCCTGCGGGGATCAGGCTTATCGACCCCTCCACTTT
CACGDQAYRPLHF
>-|TRBJ1-3|TRBV9|-
TGTGCCAGCAGCGTCGCAGGGGCTGGAAACACCATATATTTT
CASSVAGAGNTIYF
>-|TRBJ2-7|TRBV19|TRBD2
TGTGCCAGTAGTAGGACTAGGCAATCCTACGAGCAGTACTTC
CASSRTRQSYEQYF
>-|TRBJ2-3|TRBV27|TRBD1
TGTGCCAGCAGAAGGGGGACAGGGAGGGATACGCAGTATTTT
CASRRGTGRDTQYF
>-|TRBJ1-3|TRBV7-6|TRBD1
TGTGCCAGCAGCTGGGGGACAGGGGACGACTCTGGAAACACCATATATTTT
CASSWGTGDDSGNTIYF
>-|TRBJ2-5|TRBV5-1|TRBD1
TGCGCCAGCAGCTTGGCCGGGACAGGGCAAGAGACCCAGTACTTC
CASSLAGTGQETQYF
>-|TRBJ1-5|TRBV7-8|TRBD1
TGTGCCAGCAGCCTAGACAGGGGGCGAGATCAGCCCCAGCATTTT
CASSLDRGRDQPQHF
>once|TRBJ2-7|TRBV5-8|-
TGTGCCAGCAGCTGGCGGACCTACGAGCAGTACTTC
CASSWRTYEQYF
>-|TRBJ2-7|TRBV2|TRBD2
TGTGCCAGCTTGGGACTAGCGGGGGGGCCTATAGAGGAGCAGTACTTC
CASLGLAGGPIEEQYF
>-|TRBJ1-1|TRBV27|-
TGTGCCAGCAGTTTATCCCCAGGGGTGGGCACTGAAGCTTTCTTT
CASSLSPGVGTEAFF
>-|TRBJ2-7|TRBV21-1|-
TGTGCCACCAAAGTTGGAGGGATCTACGAGCAGTACTTC
CATKVGGIYEQYF
>-|TRBJ2-1|TRBV2|TRBD1
TGTGCCAGCAGATATGCAACCGCGGGACAGGGGGCAGGTGAGCAGTTCTTC
CASRYATAGQGAGEQFF
>-|TRBJ2-1|TRBV6-1|TRBD2
TGTGCCAGCAGTGACATACTAGCGGGGGAAGACAATGAGCAGTTCTTC
CASSDILAGEDNEQFF
>-|TRBJ1-3|TRBV27|-
TGTGCCAGCAGTCTCCAGGGGTGGGGGAACACCATATATTTT
CASSLQGWGNTIYF
>once|TRBJ2-3|TRBV4-1|TRBD2
TGCGCCAGCAGCCAAGATCCCGGGGGGACAGATACGCAGTATTTT
CASSQDPGGTDTQYF
>-|TRBJ2-7|TRBV7-8|TRBD1
TGTGCCAGCAGCTTAGTCCCTGGACAGGGCGCCTACGAGCAGTACTTC
CASSLVPGQGAYEQYF
>-|TRBJ1-2|TRBV27|-
TGTGCCAGCAGTTCCCGGGAAAACTATGGCTACACCTTC
CASSSRENYGYTF